A single sample gave rise to the 28 T cell receptor beta chains below, sequenced in a study of cytomegalovirus exposure and HLA in healthy donors. Both 60 Vbeta primers and 13 Jbeta primers went into the PCR. Repertoires were generated with immunoSEQ multiplex PCR, while TCRdb's copy carries only in-frame clones and drops some. Here the sample spans 140,000 to 150,000 clones, roughly four fifths being singletons. Sequenced material: PBMCs. All receptors derive from a man in his thirties or forties in good health and CMV-seronegative.

A remark on this clone: Other DNA sequences in the same sample also yield this CDR3. The chain joins TRBV7-8 to TRBJ2-3, with TRBD2 matching over 11 bases. The J segment lost 1 base and the V segment lost 5 bases, leaving 2 bases of the junction unmatched. This CDR3 contains 15 residues. Germline CDR1 and CDR2: SGHVS and FQNEAQ. CDR3 bases: TGTGCCAGCAGCCCACTAGCGGGGGGCACAGATACGCAGTATTTT. It encodes CASSPLAGGTDTQYF.

This rearrangement joins TRBV28 to TRBJ2-4; 8 bases fit TRBD2. Looked up from germline, CDR1 is MDHEN and CDR2 is SYDVKM. V was clipped by 7 bases and J by 4 bases; unmatched bases: 9. The CDR3 runs 15 residues. The CDR3 region has the DNA TGTGCCAGCACTGGGTTTCGGGGGGGTAAAAACATTCAGTACTTC. This translates into CASTGFRGGKNIQYF.

The chain uses TRBV7-2 and TRBJ1-2; D might be TRBD1 (6 bases). In germline, CDR1 is SGHTA, CDR2 FQGNSA. The CDR3 runs 12 residues. Trimming shortened V by 6 bases and J by 4 bases, and 9 bases separated the two germline ends. The CDR3 DNA follows: TGTGCCAGCAGACGGACAGTCTATGGCTACACCTTC. This codes for CASRRTVYGYTF.

This clone came up once. This chain uses TRBV15 with TRBJ1-4, with 8 positions matching TRBD1. Per germline, CDR1 LNHNV and CDR2 YYDKDF (reference sequence). This CDR3 has 21 residues. V was clipped by 2 bases and J by 4 bases; unmatched bases: 21. In DNA form, the CDR3 reads TGTGCCACCAGCAGACCCTACCTAGACGAGCGCAGGGGGCAGAATAATGAAAAACTGTTTTTT. Its translation: CATSRPYLDERRGQNNEKLFF.

The chain recombines TRBV6-6 with TRBJ1-3; 8 bases match TRBD1. The V gene's germline CDR1 is MNHNY and CDR2 SVGAGI (reference sequence). The junction had 9 bases not matched to a gene; V was cut back by 5 bases and J by 9 bases. The CDR3 is 14 amino acids. As DNA, the CDR3 is TGTGCCAGCAGTCACGGACAGGGAAGTAGCACCATATATTTT. Translation: CASSHGQGSSTIYF.

The chain is built from TRBV4-1 and TRBJ1-2; TRBD1 might be the D (5 bases). Trimming took off 3 bases at V and 1 base at J, with 12 bases between the two ends. There are 15 residues in the CDR3. The germline V gene has CDR1 MGHRA and CDR2 YSYEKL. The CDR3 loop reads CASSHLNGGNYGYTF. In DNA, the CDR3 is TGCGCCAGCAGCCATTTAAACGGGGGTAACTATGGCTACACCTTC.

J is TRBJ1-5 and V is TRBV19, with D unresolved. From germline, CDR1 is LNHDA and CDR2 SQIVND (reference sequence). This CDR3 comprises 16 residues. Trimming pared 5 bases from V and 0 bases from J, leaving 14 bases between. CDR3 protein: CASSPLVVGSNQPQHF. CDR3 sequence (DNA): TGTGCCAGTAGTCCACTGGTCGTTGGTAGCAATCAGCCCCAGCATTTT.

This clone was counted once. The CDR3 bases are TGTGCCAGCAGTTCCTTATTCTCTGGGGCCAACGTCCTGACTTTC. The encoded protein is CASSSLFSGANVLTF. The chain joins TRBV6-5 to TRBJ2-6; no definite D call. The CDR3 totals 15 residues. Germline values: CDR1 MNHEY, CDR2 SVGAGI. V was cut by 4 bases and J by 0 bases, with 7 bases left in between.

This clone was detected a few times. This chain links TRBV5-1 with TRBJ1-2; D may be TRBD1 (6 bases). CDR1 SGHRS and CDR2 YFSETQ come from the germline V gene. Trimming took 4 bases from V and 3 from J, leaving 22 bases between them. The CDR3 covers 17 residues. This CDR3 is CASSPDTNRDGDYGYTF. For the CDR3, the DNA is TGCGCCAGCAGCCCGGACACAAACAGGGATGGGGACTATGGCTACACCTTC.

The V gene is TRBV27, the J gene TRBJ2-7; tentatively, D is TRBD1 (6 bases). Germline CDR1 and CDR2: MNHEY and SMNVEV (reference sequence). Trimming cost V 4 bases and J 0 bases, with 7 bases left between them. The CDR3 is 13 residues long. CDR3 DNA: TGTGCCAGCAGTTGGGACAACTCCTACGAGCAGTACTTC. As protein: CASSWDNSYEQYF.

This clone was seen more than once but under ten times. The chain combines TRBV2 with TRBJ1-6; D is undetermined. The CDR3 totals 14 residues. V lost 1 base, J lost 9 bases, and 10 bases lay in between. Germline V gene lookup returns CDR1 SNHLY and CDR2 FYNNEI. This chain's CDR3 is CASSEDSAGSPLHF. In nucleotides, the CDR3 is TGTGCCAGCAGTGAAGACAGTGCCGGTTCACCCCTCCACTTT.

This chain connects TRBV19 to TRBJ2-6; tentatively, D is TRBD1 (6 bases). V was shortened by 3 bases and J by 0 bases, with 9 bases between the two germline ends. The CDR3 spans 16 residues. The germline CDR1 and CDR2 sequences are LNHDA and SQIVND (reference sequence). The DNA of the CDR3 is TGTGCCAGTAGTATTTTACAGGGCTCTGGGGCCAACGTCCTGACTTTC. It yields the protein CASSILQGSGANVLTF.

The rearrangement uses TRBV28 and TRBJ1-2; TRBD1 matches at 7 bases. Looked up from germline, CDR1 is MDHEN and CDR2 is SYDVKM. V trimming: 5 bases; J trimming: 4 bases; junction bases outside the gene matches: 7. The CDR3 has 14 residues. The CDR3 DNA follows: TGTGCCAGCAGTCGACCGGACAGGCTCTATGGCTACACCTTC. Its protein is CASSRPDRLYGYTF.

The V call is TRBV21-1, the J call TRBJ2-2; TRBD1, the D gene given by the table, was not confirmed from the DNA. TRBV21-1 is tagged as a pseudogene. CDR3 size: 16 residues. This chain's CDR3 is CASSPPGTANTGELFF. CDR3 coding DNA: TGTGCCAGCAGCCCGCCTGGGACAGCGAACACCGGGGAGCTGTTTTTT.

The chain has TRBV6-1 and TRBJ2-5; tentative D call: TRBD1 (7 bases). The end of the DNA fits TRBJ2-7 better, so the J call may be wrong. Germline CDR1 MNHNS, CDR2 SASEGT. This CDR3 region has 12 residues. The CDR3 DNA reads as TGTGCCAGCACCAGGGGGGTCTACGAGCAGTACTTC. This gives the protein CASTRGVYEQYF.

The genes are TRBV7-9 and TRBJ1-2, with 7 bases lining up with TRBD1. V was clipped by 5 bases and J by 0 bases; unmatched bases: 6. Germline values: CDR1 SEHNR, CDR2 FQNEAQ (reference sequence). The length of the CDR3 is 15 residues. CDR3 sequence (DNA): TGTGCCAGCAGCGGAGGGACAGACCCTAACTATGGCTACACCTTC. It is translated as CASSGGTDPNYGYTF.

The V gene is TRBV10-3, the J gene TRBJ2-7; D perhaps matches TRBD1 (5 bases). This CDR3 contains 17 residues. Germline V gene sequence: CDR1 ENHRY, CDR2 SYGVKD. Trimming removed 3 bases from V and 4 bases from J, with 22 bases in between. CDR3 sequence: CAISDSAQDRAAYEQYF. Here the CDR3 DNA reads TGTGCCATCAGTGATTCGGCCCAAGACAGAGCTGCGTACGAGCAGTACTTC.

Concerning this clone: The germline gene is not matched at one end of the junction; a read error may be the cause. The chain employs TRBV7-9 and TRBJ2-7; 11 positions agree with TRBD2. The CDR3 extends over 16 amino acids. Germline V gene data show CDR1 as SEHNR and CDR2 as FQNEAQ (reference sequence). Here the CDR3 DNA reads TGTTCCAGCAGCTTAGCCTTAGCGGGAGGGTTCTACGAGCAGTACTTC. This translates into CSSSLALAGGFYEQYF.

This chain links TRBV19 with TRBJ1-2; D not resolved. The CDR3 consists of 12 residues. CDR1 is LNHDA and CDR2 is SQIVND in the germline V gene (reference sequence). V was pared by 1 base and J by 4 bases, with 4 bases between. CDR3 sequence (DNA): TGTGCCAGTAGTATAGTCGGCTATGGCTACACCTTC. This gives the protein CASSIVGYGYTF. The full variable domain, its missing parts supplied by reference TRBV19 and TRBJ1-2, is DGGITQSPKYLFRKEGQNVTLSCEQNLNHDAMYWYRQDPGQGLRLIYYSQIVNDFQKGDIAEGYSVSREKKESFPLTVTSAQKNPTAFYLCASSIVGYGYTFGSGTRLTVV.

The V gene is TRBV29-1, the J gene TRBJ2-3; D unclear. Trimming removed 4 bases from V and 0 bases from J, with 8 bases in between. Germline lookup yields CDR1 SQVTM and CDR2 ANQGSEA. The CDR3 has 13 amino acids. The CDR3 DNA reads as TGCAGCGTTGGTCCTACCAGCACAGATACGCAGTATTTT. This codes for CSVGPTSTDTQYF.

This rearrangement joins TRBV5-6 to TRBJ2-1; D perhaps matches TRBD2 (6 bases). This CDR3 region has 16 residues. Germline assignment: CDR1 SGHDT and CDR2 YYEEEE. The germline V and J ends were trimmed by 4 bases and 0 bases, with 14 bases remaining between them. The CDR3 region is CASSAGTPNSYNEQFF. The CDR3 DNA reads as TGTGCCAGCAGCGCGGGGACTCCCAACTCCTACAATGAGCAGTTCTTC. The full variable domain, with the rest looked up from reference TRBV5-6 and TRBJ2-1, is DAGVTQSPTHLIKTRGQQVTLRCSPKSGHDTVSWYQQALGQGPQFIFQYYEEEERQRGNFPDRFSGHQFPNYSSELNVNALLLGDSALYLCASSAGTPNSYNEQFFGPGTRLTVL.

This chain uses TRBV28 with TRBJ2-2, with 11 positions matching TRBD1. The V and J ends lost 3 bases and 6 bases, in that order; junction bases with no gene match: 12. The CDR3 covers 18 residues. The V gene's germline CDR1 is MDHEN and CDR2 SYDVKM. The DNA of the CDR3 is TGTGCCAGCAGTTTTTCGGTTATGGACAGGGGGCGCCCCGGGGAGCTGTTTTTT. Residues: CASSFSVMDRGRPGELFF.

A few counts support this clone. The genes are TRBV5-6 and TRBJ1-3, with D possibly TRBD1 on 6 matching bases. V was cut by 6 bases and J by 4 bases, with 17 bases left in between. The CDR3 has 15 residues. Germline V CDR1 and CDR2: SGHDT, YYEEEE. CDR3 DNA sequence: TGTGCCAGCACGGCGGACGGGGGGCAAGGAAACACCATATATTTT. It encodes CASTADGGQGNTIYF.

This chain links TRBV27 with TRBJ1-2; possible D gene TRBD1, 5 bases. The CDR3 loop spans 15 amino acids. CDR1 is MNHEY, CDR2 SMNVEV, per germline (reference sequence). Between the trimmed V and J ends, which lost 6 bases and 1 base, there was a span of 15 bases. The CDR3 is CASSADSRYNYGYTF. For the CDR3, the DNA is TGTGCCAGCAGCGCCGACAGCCGTTATAACTATGGCTACACCTTC.

CDR3 residues: CASSFDRGELFF. The CDR3 nucleotides are TGCGCCAGCAGCTTCGACAGGGGGGAGCTGTTTTTT. The chain employs TRBV5-1 and TRBJ2-2, with D maybe TRBD1 (6 bases). CDR1 and CDR2 (germline): SGHRS, YFSETQ. Trimming left V 2 bases short and J 8 bases short, with 7 bases between. This CDR3 contains 12 residues.

The rearrangement links TRBV6-4 to TRBJ2-2, with a possible D match to TRBD1 (6 bases). The CDR3 is 14 residues long. Trimming shortened V by 0 bases and J by 6 bases, and 8 bases separated the two germline ends. Germline CDR1 reads MRHNA; CDR2 reads SNTAGT. Here the CDR3 DNA reads TGTGCCAGCAGTGACTCCTCAGGGGCCGGGGAGCTGTTTTTT. Protein: CASSDSSGAGELFF.

The gene calls are TRBV30 and TRBJ2-2, with TRBD1 matching over 8 bases. J was trimmed by 7 bases and V by 2 bases; bases with no gene match: 9. The CDR3 spans 15 residues. Germline values: CDR1 GTSNPN, CDR2 SVGIG (reference sequence). CDR3 sequence: CAWSSGGASVGELFF. The CDR3 DNA is TGTGCCTGGAGTTCAGGGGGCGCGTCAGTCGGGGAGCTGTTTTTT.

The J gene is TRBJ1-2, the V gene TRBV29-1; D is perhaps TRBD1 (6 bases). Germline lookup yields CDR1 SQVTM and CDR2 ANQGSEA. The V end was cut by 5 bases, the J end by 2 bases, with 9 bases between. This CDR3 is built from 12 residues. CDR3 DNA sequence: TGCAGCGTTAGCGGACAGAACTATGGCTACACCTTC. Translated: CSVSGQNYGYTF. The whole variable domain, filled in from reference TRBV29-1 and TRBJ1-2, reads SAVISQKPSRDICQRGTSLTIQCQVDSQVTMMFWYRQQPGQSLTLIATANQGSEATYESGFVIDKFPISRPNLTFSTLTVSNMSPEDSSIYLCSVSGQNYGYTFGSGTRLTVV.